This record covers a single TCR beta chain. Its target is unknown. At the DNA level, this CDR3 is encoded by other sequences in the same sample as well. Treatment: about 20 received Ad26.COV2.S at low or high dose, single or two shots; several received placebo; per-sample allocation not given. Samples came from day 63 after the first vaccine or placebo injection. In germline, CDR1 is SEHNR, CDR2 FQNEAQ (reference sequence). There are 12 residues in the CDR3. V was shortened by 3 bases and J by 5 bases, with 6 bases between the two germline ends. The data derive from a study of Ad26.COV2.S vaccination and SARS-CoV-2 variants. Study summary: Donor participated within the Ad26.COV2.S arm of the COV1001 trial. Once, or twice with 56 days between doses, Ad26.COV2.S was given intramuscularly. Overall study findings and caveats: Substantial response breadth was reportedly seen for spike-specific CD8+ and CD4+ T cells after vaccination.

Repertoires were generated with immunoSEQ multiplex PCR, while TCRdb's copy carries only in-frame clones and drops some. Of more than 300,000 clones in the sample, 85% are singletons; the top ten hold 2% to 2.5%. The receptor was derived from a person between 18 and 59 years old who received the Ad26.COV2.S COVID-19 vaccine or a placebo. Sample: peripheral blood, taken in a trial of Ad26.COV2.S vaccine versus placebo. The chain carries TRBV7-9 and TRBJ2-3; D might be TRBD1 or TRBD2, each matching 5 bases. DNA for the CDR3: TGTGCCAGCAGCTTGGGGGAAGATACGCAGTATTTT. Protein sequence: CASSLGEDTQYF. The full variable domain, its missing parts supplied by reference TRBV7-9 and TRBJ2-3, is DTGVSQNPRHKITKRGQNVTFRCDPISEHNRLYWYRQTLGQGPEFLTYFQNEAQLEKSRLLSDRFSAERPKGSFSTLEIQRTEQGDSAMYLCASSLGEDTQYFGPGTRLTVL.